The next 25 T cell receptor beta chains were all read from a single sample in a study of T cells in Graves' hyperthyroidism and ophthalmopathy. RNA transcripts were the template for amplifying TCR beta CDR3 regions. During a first-round RT-PCR of the TCR CDR3, the HTBI primer set was used. Via MiXCR, TCRdb re-called the multiplex PCR reads, giving one row per CDR3 protein. This sample carries approximately 300,000 distinct CDR3 sequences, over 15% of them seen once, and the ten largest clones take around 55%. The specimen sequenced was blood. The source of these receptors is a woman aged 55-75 years with Graves' ophthalmopathy.

This clonotype appeared a few times. V and J are TRBV14 and TRBJ2-1; 8 nucleotides line up with TRBD1. V was pared by 3 bases and J by 3 bases, with 13 bases of the junction left unmatched. CDR3 size: 18 residues. Germline V gene data show CDR1 as SGHDN and CDR2 as FVKESK. CDR3 nucleotides: TGTGCCAGCAGCCACGGCGGATTGGCAGGGGGCTTCTACAATGAGCAGTTCTTC. As protein: CASSHGGLAGGFYNEQFF. Variable domain in full (rest from reference TRBV14 and TRBJ2-1): EAGVTQFPSHSVIEKGQTVTLRCDPISGHDNLYWYRRVMGKEIKFLLHFVKESKQDESGMPNNRFLAERTGGTYSTLKVQPAELEDSGVYFCASSHGGLAGGFYNEQFFGPGTRLTVL.

This clonotype was seen more than once but under ten times. Relative to the germline gene, one junction end is altered; a read error may explain this. The chain combines TRBV20-1 with TRBJ2-5, with D unclear. CDR1 is DFQATT, CDR2 SNEGSKA, per germline (reference sequence). CDR3 size: 15 residues. The CDR3 DNA reads as TGCAGTGCTACTCCCATCCGTCTTTACCAGGAGACCCAGTACTTC. It codes for CSATPIRLYQETQYF.

This sequence joins TRBV4-2 and TRBJ1-2; tentatively, D is TRBD1 (5 bases). CDR1 and CDR2 from the germline V gene are LGHNA and YNFKEQ. V gave up 7 bases and J gave up 8 bases, with 17 bases separating them. The CDR3 length is 13 residues. The CDR3 is CASTGGAGLGYTF. For the CDR3, the DNA is TGTGCCAGCACAGGAGGGGCAGGGTTAGGCTACACCTTC.

Comments on this clonotype: At one end the junction does not follow the germline gene, possibly because of a read error. The chain links TRBV15 to TRBJ1-4, with 8 bases matching TRBD1. The CDR3 spans 20 residues. Germline lookup yields CDR1 LNHNV and CDR2 YYDKDF (reference sequence). The chain's CDR3 is CATRREGTGVEWATNEKLFF. CDR3 coding DNA: TGTGCCACCCGCAGAGAAGGGACAGGCGTCGAATGGGCAACTAATGAAAAACTGTTTTTT. The complete variable domain, with remaining parts taken from reference TRBV15 and TRBJ1-4, reads DAMVIQNPRYQVTQFGKPVTLSCSQTLNHNVMYWYQQKSSQAPKLLFHYYDKDFNNEADTPDNFQSRRPNTSFCFLDIRSPGLGDTAMYLCATRREGTGVEWATNEKLFFGSGTQLSVL.

There are many counts of this clonotype. V gene TRBV27 combines with J gene TRBJ2-7; 10 bases are shared with TRBD2. The CDR3 is 14 amino acids. Germline V gives CDR1 MNHEY, CDR2 SMNVEV (reference sequence). Germline trimming cut 4 bases from V and 6 bases from J; bases unmatched to any gene: 6. The CDR3, as DNA: TGTGCCAGCAGTTCCCCGGGACTAGCGCTCGAGCAGTACTTC. Translation gives CASSSPGLALEQYF.

This clonotype was seen many times. The V and J genes are TRBV20-1 and TRBJ2-5; 10 nucleotides agree with TRBD1. CDR3 length equals 14 residues. Germline CDR1 reads DFQATT; CDR2 reads SNEGSKA (reference sequence). J gave up 5 bases and V 3 bases, and 6 bases lay outside the gene matches. The DNA of the CDR3 is TGCAGTGCTAGCGACAGGGGGCATGGGGAGACCCAGTACTTC. Translating it yields CSASDRGHGETQYF.

J is TRBJ1-4 and V is TRBV15, with D perhaps matching TRBD1 (5 bases). Deletions cut 1 base from V and 2 bases from J, with 11 bases between. The CDR3 totals 16 residues. The germline CDR1 and CDR2 sequences are LNHNV and YYDKDF (reference sequence). This CDR3 is CATSRGVTVTNEKLFF. DNA for the CDR3: TGTGCCACCAGCAGAGGTGTGACAGTCACTAATGAAAAACTGTTTTTT.

V and J are TRBV7-9 and TRBJ1-3, with 8 bases that match TRBD1. The CDR3 is 15 amino acids. Germline CDR1 is SEHNR and CDR2 is FQNEAQ (reference sequence). Losses at the gene ends were 2 bases for V and 7 bases for J; bases not matched to a gene: 7. CDR3 loop: CASSLYGRGPNTIYF. For the CDR3, the DNA is TGTGCCAGCAGCTTATACGGCAGGGGGCCGAACACCATATATTTT. Full variable domain (missing parts from reference TRBV7-9 and TRBJ1-3): DTGVSQNPRHKITKRGQNVTFRCDPISEHNRLYWYRQTLGQGPEFLTYFQNEAQLEKSRLLSDRFSAERPKGSFSTLEIQRTEQGDSAMYLCASSLYGRGPNTIYFGEGSWLTVV.

This clonotype appeared many times. The rearrangement links TRBV20-1 to TRBJ2-3; a weak D match, TRBD2 (5 bases). The CDR3 runs to 13 residues. V was trimmed by 6 bases and J by 2 bases, leaving 12 bases between them. The germline gives CDR1 DFQATT, CDR2 SNEGSKA (reference sequence). The CDR3 nucleotides read TGCAGTGCCCTGAGGACTGACACAGATACGCAGTATTTT. Translated: CSALRTDTDTQYF.

This clonotype showed up many times. The chain uses TRBV7-9 and TRBJ2-5; D is unclear. The length of the CDR3 is 14 residues. Germline assignment: CDR1 SEHNR and CDR2 FQNEAQ (reference sequence). Trimming removed 2 bases from V and 0 bases from J, with 7 bases in between. CDR3 sequence: CASSLRVYQETQYF. DNA of the CDR3: TGTGCCAGCAGCTTAAGGGTGTACCAAGAGACCCAGTACTTC. Looking up the rest from reference TRBV7-9 and TRBJ2-5 gives the full variable domain: DTGVSQNPRHKITKRGQNVTFRCDPISEHNRLYWYRQTLGQGPEFLTYFQNEAQLEKSRLLSDRFSAERPKGSFSTLEIQRTEQGDSAMYLCASSLRVYQETQYFGPGTRLLVL.

This clonotype was detected only a few times. This chain links TRBV15 with TRBJ1-2; TRBD1 matches at 7 bases. The V gene end was trimmed by 0 bases and the J gene end by 6 bases; junction bases not matched to a gene: 4. This CDR3 has 14 amino acids. Germline loops: CDR1 LNHNV, CDR2 YYDKDF (reference sequence). This CDR3 is CATSRDTGAHGYTF. The CDR3 DNA sequence: TGTGCCACCAGCAGAGATACAGGGGCGCATGGCTACACCTTC. The complete variable domain, with remaining parts taken from reference TRBV15 and TRBJ1-2, reads DAMVIQNPRYQVTQFGKPVTLSCSQTLNHNVMYWYQQKSSQAPKLLFHYYDKDFNNEADTPDNFQSRRPNTSFCFLDIRSPGLGDTAMYLCATSRDTGAHGYTFGSGTRLTVV.

V gene TRBV7-3 combines with J gene TRBJ1-5; D not certain. The CDR3 covers 19 residues. Germline CDR1 SGHTA, CDR2 FQGTGA. The V gene lost 2 bases and the J gene lost 2 bases, with 22 bases spanning the gap. CDR3 DNA sequence: TGTGCCAGCAGCTTAGGCGAGAAACCTGCAGTTGGCTGCAATCAGCCCCAGCATTTT. This encodes CASSLGEKPAVGCNQPQHF.

CDR3 nucleotide sequence: TGTGCCAGCAGTGAGCCATCCTATGGCTACACCTTC. It yields the protein CASSEPSYGYTF. The rearrangement uses TRBV2 and TRBJ1-2; D uncertain. This CDR3 has 12 amino acids. V gave up 3 bases and J gave up 4 bases, with 6 bases separating them. Germline lookup yields CDR1 SNHLY and CDR2 FYNNEI.

This clonotype was found many times. This chain connects TRBV7-2 to TRBJ1-2, with TRBD1 identical over 7 bases. Per the germline V gene, CDR1 is SGHTA and CDR2 is FQGNSA. This CDR3 is built from 16 residues. The trim removed 5 bases at V and 8 bases at J, leaving 17 bases unmatched. The CDR3 here is CASSKEARGAGGGYTF. The CDR3, as DNA: TGTGCCAGCAGCAAAGAGGCTCGTGGCGCAGGGGGAGGCTACACCTTC.

Ten or more counts support this clonotype. The V gene is TRBV12-3 or TRBV12-4, the J gene TRBJ2-1; D perhaps matches TRBD2 (6 bases). The CDR3 runs 14 residues. V lost 4 bases to trimming and J lost 6 bases, with 13 bases between them. The CDR3 protein is CASSSRLSGNEQFF. In DNA form, the CDR3 reads TGTGCCAGCAGTTCCCGACTTAGCGGCAATGAGCAGTTCTTC.

Ten or more counts support this clonotype. This chain's CDR3 is CASKAQPGLEYEQYF. CDR3 coding DNA: TGTGCCAGCAAAGCCCAACCGGGACTAGAGTACGAGCAGTACTTC. The V call is TRBV6-1, the J call TRBJ2-7; TRBD2 aligns across 8 bases. V lost 7 bases and J lost 4; bases outside the gene matches: 12. CDR1 is MNHNS and CDR2 is SASEGT in the germline V gene. The CDR3 totals 15 residues.

This rearrangement joins TRBV20-1 to TRBJ1-1, with unresolved D. The CDR3 runs 13 residues. In germline, CDR1 is DFQATT, CDR2 SNEGSKA (reference sequence). The germline V and J ends were trimmed by 4 bases and 5 bases, with 14 bases remaining between them. DNA of the CDR3: TGCAGTGCTATCCGAGCGGGGATAACTGAAGCTTTCTTT. Its translation: CSAIRAGITEAFF.

The chain is built from TRBV27 and TRBJ1-5; D not resolved. V was cut by 4 bases and J by 3 bases, with 7 bases left in between. The CDR3 is 13 residues long. Germline V gene lookup returns CDR1 MNHEY and CDR2 SMNVEV (reference sequence). The CDR3 sequence is CASSYRTNQPQHF. CDR3 DNA sequence: TGTGCCAGCAGTTACAGAACCAATCAGCCCCAGCATTTT.

This rearrangement joins TRBV19 to TRBJ2-1, with a possible D match to TRBD2 (5 bases). Germline V gene lookup returns CDR1 LNHDA and CDR2 SQIVND (reference sequence). There are 17 residues in the CDR3. V was clipped by 2 bases and J by 6 bases, with 20 bases between them. CDR3 sequence reads: CASSIPTEGARGNEQFF. In DNA form, the CDR3 reads TGTGCCAGTAGTATACCCACCGAGGGCGCCCGGGGCAATGAGCAGTTCTTC.

This clonotype was counted only a few times. The chain is built from TRBV5-1 and TRBJ2-2, with 7 positions matching TRBD1. Germline CDR1 is SGHRS and CDR2 is YFSETQ. V gave up 4 bases and J gave up 3 bases; unmatched junction bases: 6. The CDR3 sequence is 15 residues long. The CDR3 loop is CASSGTALDTGELFF. CDR3 bases: TGCGCCAGCAGCGGGACAGCTTTAGACACCGGGGAGCTGTTTTTT.

This clonotype occurred many times. The V gene is TRBV6-1, the J gene TRBJ1-2; 7 bases match TRBD1. This CDR3 has 12 residues. V shed 5 bases and J 6 bases; nucleotides not matched to a gene: 3. Germline V gives CDR1 MNHNS, CDR2 SASEGT. This CDR3 reads CASSSGQDGYTF. Here the CDR3 DNA reads TGTGCCAGCAGTTCCGGACAGGATGGCTACACCTTC.

This rearrangement joins TRBV12-5 to TRBJ1-4; D is unclear. With 6 bases removed from V and 6 bases from J, the gap between germline ends came to 14 bases. The germline V gene encodes CDR1 LGHNT and CDR2 FRNRAP. CDR3 size: 14 residues. The CDR3 protein is CASGPGLGDEKLFF. CDR3 DNA sequence: TGTGCTAGTGGCCCCGGGCTGGGAGATGAAAAACTGTTTTTT.

This chain joins TRBV20-1 and TRBJ1-6, with unresolved D. V was clipped by 0 bases and J by 5 bases, with 17 bases between them. The CDR3 totals 17 residues. Germline CDR1 reads DFQATT; CDR2 reads SNEGSKA (reference sequence). As DNA, the CDR3 is TGCAGTGCTAGAGATTCCAGCCGGCGCGCCAATAATTCACCCCTCCACTTT. Residues: CSARDSSRRANNSPLHF.

This clonotype came up many times. This chain links TRBV27 with TRBJ2-1; 10 nucleotides line up with TRBD2. Germline values: CDR1 MNHEY, CDR2 SMNVEV (reference sequence). There are 15 residues in the CDR3. Trimming took 8 bases from V and 9 from J; bases not matched to a gene: 13. The CDR3 loop is CASAPEREGGIEQFF. CDR3 sequence (DNA): TGTGCCAGCGCTCCTGAGCGGGAGGGCGGTATTGAGCAGTTCTTC.

This clonotype was seen at least ten times. The chain recombines TRBV28 with TRBJ2-2; possible D gene TRBD2, 6 bases. CDR3 length equals 15 residues. Deletions cut 3 bases from V and 4 bases from J, with 12 bases between. CDR1 is MDHEN and CDR2 is SYDVKM in the germline V gene. CDR3 in amino acids: CASSFEGRSTGELFF. CDR3 coding DNA: TGTGCCAGCAGTTTTGAGGGGAGGAGCACCGGGGAGCTGTTTTTT.